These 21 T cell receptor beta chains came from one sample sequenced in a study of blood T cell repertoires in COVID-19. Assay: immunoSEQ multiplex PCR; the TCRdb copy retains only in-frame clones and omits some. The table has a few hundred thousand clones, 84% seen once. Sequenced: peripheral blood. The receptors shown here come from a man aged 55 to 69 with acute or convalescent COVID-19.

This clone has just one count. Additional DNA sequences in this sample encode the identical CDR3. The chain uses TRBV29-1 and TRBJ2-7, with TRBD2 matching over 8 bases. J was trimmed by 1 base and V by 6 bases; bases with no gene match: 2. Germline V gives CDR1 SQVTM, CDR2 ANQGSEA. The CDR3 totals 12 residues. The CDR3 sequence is CSVGRGSYEQYF. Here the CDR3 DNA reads TGCAGCGTCGGGAGGGGATCCTACGAGCAGTACTTC.

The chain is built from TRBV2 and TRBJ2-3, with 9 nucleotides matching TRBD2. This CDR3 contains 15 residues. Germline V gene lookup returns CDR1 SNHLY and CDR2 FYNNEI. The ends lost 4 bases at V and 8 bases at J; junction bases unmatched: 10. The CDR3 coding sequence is TGTGCCAGCAGTGGGGCTAGCGGGGTAGCAGGTACGCAGTATTTT. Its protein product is CASSGASGVAGTQYF.

The CDR3 is CASSPGQGSIIHGYTF. The CDR3 region has the DNA TGTGCCAGCTCACCCGGACAGGGGTCGATTATACATGGCTACACCTTC. The chain recombines TRBV18 with TRBJ1-2; TRBD1 matches 9 bases. V dropped 3 bases and J dropped 6; count of bases not matched to a gene: 11. Germline V gene data show CDR1 as KGHSH and CDR2 as LQKENI. CDR3 size: 16 residues.

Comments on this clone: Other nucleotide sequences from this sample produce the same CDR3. This CDR3 is CASSRQENTEAFF. The DNA for the CDR3 is TGTGCCAGCAGTCGACAGGAGAACACTGAAGCTTTCTTT. V and J are TRBV7-3 and TRBJ1-1, with a possible D match to TRBD1 (6 bases). Trimming took 6 bases from V and 1 from J, leaving 9 bases between them. Per germline, CDR1 SGHTA and CDR2 FQGTGA. The CDR3 is made up of 13 amino acids.

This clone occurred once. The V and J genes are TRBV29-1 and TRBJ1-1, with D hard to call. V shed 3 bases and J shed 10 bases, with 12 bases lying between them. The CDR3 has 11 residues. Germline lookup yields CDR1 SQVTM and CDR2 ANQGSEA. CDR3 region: CSVDVVYGAFF. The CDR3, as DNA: TGCAGCGTTGACGTGGTTTACGGAGCTTTCTTT.

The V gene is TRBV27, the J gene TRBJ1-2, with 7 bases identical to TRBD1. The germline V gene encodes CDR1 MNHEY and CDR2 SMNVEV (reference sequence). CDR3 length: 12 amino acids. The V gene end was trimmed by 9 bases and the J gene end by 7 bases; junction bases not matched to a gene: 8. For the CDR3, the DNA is TGTGCCAGTCGACAGGGTCCAGCTGGCTACACCTTC. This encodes CASRQGPAGYTF.

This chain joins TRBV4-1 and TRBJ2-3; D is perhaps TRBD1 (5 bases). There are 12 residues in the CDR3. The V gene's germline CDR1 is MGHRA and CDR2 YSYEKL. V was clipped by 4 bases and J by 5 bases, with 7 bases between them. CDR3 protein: CASSRGRDTQYF. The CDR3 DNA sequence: TGCGCCAGCAGCCGGGGCCGAGATACGCAGTATTTT.

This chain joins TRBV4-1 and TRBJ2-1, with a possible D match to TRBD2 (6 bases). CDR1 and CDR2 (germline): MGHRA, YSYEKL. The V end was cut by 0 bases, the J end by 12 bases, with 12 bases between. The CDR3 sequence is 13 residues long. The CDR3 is CASSQEGLLGQFF. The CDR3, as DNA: TGCGCCAGCAGCCAAGAGGGACTTCTCGGGCAGTTCTTC.

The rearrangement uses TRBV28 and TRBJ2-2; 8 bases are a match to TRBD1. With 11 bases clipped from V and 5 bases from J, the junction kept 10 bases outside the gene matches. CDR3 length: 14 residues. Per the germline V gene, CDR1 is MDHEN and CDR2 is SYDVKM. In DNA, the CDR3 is TGTGCCTCTCACCCGGGACAGGTGACCGGGGAGCTGTTTTTT. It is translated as CASHPGQVTGELFF. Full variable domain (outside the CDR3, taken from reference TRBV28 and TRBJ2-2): DVKVTQSSRYLVKRTGEKVFLECVQDMDHENMFWYRQDPGLGLRLIYFSYDVKMKEKGDIPEGYSVSREKKERFSLILESASTNQTSMYLCASHPGQVTGELFFGEGSRLTVL.

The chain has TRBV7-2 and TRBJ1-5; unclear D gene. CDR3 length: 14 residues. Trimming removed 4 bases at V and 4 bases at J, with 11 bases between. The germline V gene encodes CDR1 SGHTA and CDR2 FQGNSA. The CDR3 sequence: CASSYRGGNQPQHF. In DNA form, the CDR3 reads TGTGCCAGCAGCTACCGAGGCGGGAATCAGCCCCAGCATTTT. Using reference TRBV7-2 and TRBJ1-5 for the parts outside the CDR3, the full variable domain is GAGVSQSPSNKVTEKGKDVELRCDPISGHTALYWYRQSLGQGLEFLIYFQGNSAPDKSGLPSDRFSAERTGGSVSTLTIQRTQQEDSAVYLCASSYRGGNQPQHFGDGTRLSIL.

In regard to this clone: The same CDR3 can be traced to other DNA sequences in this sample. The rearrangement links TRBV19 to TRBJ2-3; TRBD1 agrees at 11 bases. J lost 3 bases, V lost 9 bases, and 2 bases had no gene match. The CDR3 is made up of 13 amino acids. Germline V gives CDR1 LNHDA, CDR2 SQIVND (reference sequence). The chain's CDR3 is CASRDRGTDTQYF. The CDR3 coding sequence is TGTGCCAGCCGGGACAGGGGGACAGATACGCAGTATTTT. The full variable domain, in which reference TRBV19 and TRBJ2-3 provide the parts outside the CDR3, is DGGITQSPKYLFRKEGQNVTLSCEQNLNHDAMYWYRQDPGQGLRLIYYSQIVNDFQKGDIAEGYSVSREKKESFPLTVTSAQKNPTAFYLCASRDRGTDTQYFGPGTRLTVL.

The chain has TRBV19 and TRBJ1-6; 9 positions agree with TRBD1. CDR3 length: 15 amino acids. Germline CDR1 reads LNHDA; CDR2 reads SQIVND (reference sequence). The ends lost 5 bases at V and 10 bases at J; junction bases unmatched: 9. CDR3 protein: CASSSTGGGGSPLHF. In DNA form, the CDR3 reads TGTGCCAGTAGTTCGACAGGGGGAGGAGGGTCACCCCTCCACTTT.

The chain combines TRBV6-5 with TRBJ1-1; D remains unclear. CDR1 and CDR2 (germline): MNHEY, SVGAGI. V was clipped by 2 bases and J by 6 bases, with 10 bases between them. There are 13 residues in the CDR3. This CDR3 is CASSYQVGAEAFF. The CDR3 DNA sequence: TGTGCCAGCAGTTACCAGGTCGGCGCTGAAGCTTTCTTT.

CDR3 loop: CASSLETGHLMTETQYF. The CDR3 nucleotides read TGTGCCAGCAGCTTAGAAACAGGGCATCTAATGACGGAGACCCAGTACTTC. The chain has TRBV7-8 and TRBJ2-5; TRBD1 might be the D (6 bases). The CDR3 loop spans 17 amino acids. Germline CDR1 SGHVS, CDR2 FQNEAQ. V lost 1 base and J 5 bases, leaving 20 bases between the germline ends.

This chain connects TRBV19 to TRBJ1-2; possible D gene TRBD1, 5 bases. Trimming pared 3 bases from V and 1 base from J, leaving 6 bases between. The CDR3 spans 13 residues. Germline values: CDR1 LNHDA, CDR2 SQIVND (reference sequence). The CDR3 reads CASSIRVNYGYTF. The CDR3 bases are TGTGCCAGTAGTATCAGGGTTAACTATGGCTACACCTTC.

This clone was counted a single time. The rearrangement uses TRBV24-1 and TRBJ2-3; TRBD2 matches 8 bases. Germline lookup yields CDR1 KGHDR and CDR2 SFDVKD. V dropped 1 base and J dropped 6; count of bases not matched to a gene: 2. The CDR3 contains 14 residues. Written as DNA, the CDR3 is TGTGCCACCAGTGATTTCGGGAGGGACGATACGCAGTATTTT. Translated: CATSDFGRDDTQYF.

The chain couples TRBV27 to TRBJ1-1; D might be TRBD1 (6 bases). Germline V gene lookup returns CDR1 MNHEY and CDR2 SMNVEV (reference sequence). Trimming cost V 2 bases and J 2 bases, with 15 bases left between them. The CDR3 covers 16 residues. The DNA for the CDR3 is TGTGCCAGCAGTTTAGATTACGTTGGGGGCAACACTGAAGCTTTCTTT. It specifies CASSLDYVGGNTEAFF.

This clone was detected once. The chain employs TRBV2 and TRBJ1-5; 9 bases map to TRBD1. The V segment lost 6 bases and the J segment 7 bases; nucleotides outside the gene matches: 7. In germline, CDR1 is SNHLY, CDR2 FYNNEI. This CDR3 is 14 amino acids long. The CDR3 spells CASRSQGAQQPQHF. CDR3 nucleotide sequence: TGTGCCAGCAGATCACAGGGGGCTCAACAGCCCCAGCATTTT. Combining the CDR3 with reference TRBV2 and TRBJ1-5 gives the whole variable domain EPEVTQTPSHQVTQMGQEVILRCVPISNHLYFYWYRQILGQKVEFLVSFYNNEISEKSEIFDDQFSVERPDGSNFTLKIRSTKLEDSAMYFCASRSQGAQQPQHFGDGTRLSIL.

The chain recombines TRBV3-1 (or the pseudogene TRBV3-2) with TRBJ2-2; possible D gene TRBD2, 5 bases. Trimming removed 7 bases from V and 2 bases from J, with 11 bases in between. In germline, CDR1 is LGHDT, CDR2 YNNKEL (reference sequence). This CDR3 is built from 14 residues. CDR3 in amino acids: CASNYRTNTGELFF. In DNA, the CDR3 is TGTGCCAGCAACTACCGGACTAACACCGGGGAGCTGTTTTTT.

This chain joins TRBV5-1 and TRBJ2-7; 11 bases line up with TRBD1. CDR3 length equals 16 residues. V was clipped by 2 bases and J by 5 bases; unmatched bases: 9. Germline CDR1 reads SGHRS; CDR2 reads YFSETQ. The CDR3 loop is CASSFPGTGGQDEQYF. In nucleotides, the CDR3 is TGCGCCAGCAGCTTCCCCGGGACAGGGGGACAGGACGAGCAGTACTTC.

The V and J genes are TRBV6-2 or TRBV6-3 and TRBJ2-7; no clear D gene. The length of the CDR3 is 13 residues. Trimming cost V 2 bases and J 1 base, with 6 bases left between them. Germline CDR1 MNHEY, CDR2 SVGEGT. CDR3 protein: CASSYENSYEQYF. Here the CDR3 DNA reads TGTGCCAGCAGTTACGAGAATTCCTACGAGCAGTACTTC.